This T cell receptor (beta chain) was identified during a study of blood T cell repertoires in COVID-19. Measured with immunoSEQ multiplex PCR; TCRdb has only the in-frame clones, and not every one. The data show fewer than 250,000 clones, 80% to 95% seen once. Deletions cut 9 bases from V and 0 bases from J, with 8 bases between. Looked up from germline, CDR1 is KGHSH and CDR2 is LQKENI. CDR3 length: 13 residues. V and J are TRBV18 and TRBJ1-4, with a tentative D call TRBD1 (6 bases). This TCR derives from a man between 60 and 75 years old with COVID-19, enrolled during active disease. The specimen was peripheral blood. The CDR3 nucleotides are TGTGCCAGTGCAGGGGCAACTAATGAAAAACTGTTTTTT. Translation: CASAGATNEKLFF.